This T cell receptor (beta chain) appears in the sequencing data of a study of cytomegalovirus exposure and HLA in healthy donors. Study observations and caveats: Available immune exposure information covered CMV serostatus only. TCR sequences were mostly rare, though some public TCRs occurred in many donors. Later analysis demonstrated an association between a missense DCLRE1C variant and TCR beta V- and J-gene trimming.

The CDR3 extends over 15 amino acids. The V segment lost 3 bases and the J segment 2 bases; nucleotides outside the gene matches: 3. The germline V gene has CDR1 MNHEY and CDR2 SVGAGI. A word on this clone: Its target is unknown.

A multiplex PCR was run with 60 Vbeta primers and 13 Jbeta primers. Repertoires were generated with immunoSEQ multiplex PCR, while TCRdb's copy carries only in-frame clones and drops some. The data show under 300,000 clones, 80% to 90% seen once. This TCR was recovered from a woman in her 40s in good health and CMV-seropositive. Source material: PBMCs. J is TRBJ2-7 and V is TRBV6-5, with 11 bases identical to TRBD1. CDR3 loop: CASSYGGQGAYEQYF. The CDR3 coding sequence is TGTGCCAGCAGTTATGGGGGACAGGGGGCCTACGAGCAGTACTTC.